This TCR beta chain was captured in a study of beta chain features in type 1 diabetes. Study-level findings and limits: People with Type 1 diabetes carried modestly yet significantly shorter TCRB CDR3s in all four CD4+ subsets.

The V and J ends lost 4 bases and 5 bases respectively, with 23 bases between them. The CDR3 covers 17 residues. Germline V gene lookup returns CDR1 MNHNS and CDR2 SASEGT. This clone was recorded a few times. Its antigen is currently unknown. All of the isolated RNA was reverse transcribed, so expressed TCRB transcripts were sequenced. Only in-frame clones appear in the TCRdb table, and some are missing; sequencing was by immunoSEQ multiplex PCR. The sample has roughly 330,000 clones; roughly 13% are singletons. Cells sorted by CD45RO/CCR7/CD25/CD127/CD95/CD27 comprised CD4+ naive, central memory, regulatory and stem cell-like memory cells.

This receptor was identified in a woman aged 18-29 years with type 1 diabetes. Sequenced material: naive CD4+ T cells from blood. The chain is built from TRBV6-1 and TRBJ2-5; tentative D call: TRBD2 (6 bases). CDR3 protein: CASSGVPGLTPRETQYF. In DNA, the CDR3 is TGTGCCAGCAGTGGTGTCCCGGGACTTACCCCCAGGGAGACCCAGTACTTC.